This TCR beta chain stems from a study of blood T cell repertoires in COVID-19. Study overall: Acute and convalescent COVID-19 samples came from the United States, Italy and Spain. Sources were T cells, B-cell-depleted T cells, or PBMCs; the material itself was cDNA or gDNA.

As processed by the authors: Amplification of reference gene primers was used by the study to estimate nucleated cell counts. Only in-frame clones appear in the TCRdb table, and some are missing; sequencing was by immunoSEQ multiplex PCR. Clone size and V and J calls were adopted from that table, with D and trimming inferred from the DNA. The sample includes about 140,000 clones, approximately 88% of them seen just once. Between the trimmed V and J ends, which lost 3 bases and 4 bases, there was a span of 27 bases. This CDR3 comprises 19 residues. Germline CDR1 reads KGHSH; CDR2 reads LQKENI. Sample: peripheral blood. This TCR was recovered from a woman in her fifties or sixties with acute or convalescent COVID-19. This chain connects TRBV18 to TRBJ1-2; maybe TRBD1 (5 bases). CDR3 residues: CASSPSSTVPTAGGYGYTF. CDR3 coding DNA: TGTGCCAGCTCACCGTCATCGACGGTTCCAACGGCCGGGGGCTATGGCTACACCTTC.